The clone carrying this T cell receptor beta chain was detected only a few times. Its antigen is as yet unknown. One end of the junction fails to match germline, which may point to a read error. In germline, CDR1 is SGHTS, CDR2 YDEGEE. The CDR3 runs to 13 residues. Uncontrolled infection, other autoimmune disease, pregnancy or lactation excluded patients. The data originate from a study of T cells in Graves' hyperthyroidism and ophthalmopathy. Overall study findings and caveats: The majority of expanded thyroid clonotypes above 0.001 also appeared in blood.

Amplified TCR beta CDR3 regions came from RNA transcripts. The TCR CDR3 first-round RT-PCR relied on the HTBI primer set. From the multiplex PCR reads, TCRdb called clonotypes with MiXCR, one entry per CDR3 protein. Found here are 300,000 to 450,000 distinct CDR3 sequences, approximately 18% of them singletons; the top ten hold around a third. The rearrangement uses TRBV5-8 and TRBJ2-5; the match to TRBD2 covers 8 bases. This clonotype was obtained from a woman in her twenties or thirties with Graves' hyperthyroidism that later progressed to Graves' ophthalmopathy. The sequenced material came from blood. This CDR3 reads CASSLVSGGRIDF. CDR3 in DNA: TGTGCCAGCAGCTTGGTTTCGGGAGGGCGAATCGACTTC. Looking up the rest from reference TRBV5-8 and TRBJ2-5 gives the full variable domain: EAGVTQSPTHLIKTRGQQATLRCSPISGHTSVYWYQQALGLGLQFLLWYDEGEERNRGNFPPRFSGRQFPNYSSELNVNALELEDSALYLCASSLVSGGRIDFGPGTRLLVL.